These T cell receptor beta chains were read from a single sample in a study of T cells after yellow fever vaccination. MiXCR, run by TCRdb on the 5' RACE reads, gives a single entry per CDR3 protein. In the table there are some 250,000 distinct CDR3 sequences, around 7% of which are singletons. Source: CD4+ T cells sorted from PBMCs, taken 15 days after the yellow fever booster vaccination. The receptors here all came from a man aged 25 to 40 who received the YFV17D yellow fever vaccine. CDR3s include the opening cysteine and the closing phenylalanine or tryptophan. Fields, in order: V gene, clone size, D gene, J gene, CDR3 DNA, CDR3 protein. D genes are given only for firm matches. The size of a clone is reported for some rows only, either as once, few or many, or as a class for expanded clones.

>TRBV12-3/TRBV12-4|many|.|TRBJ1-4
TGTGCCAGCAGTCCGGTTGCGGGTGCAACTAATGAAAAACTGTTTTTT
CASSPVAGATNEKLFF
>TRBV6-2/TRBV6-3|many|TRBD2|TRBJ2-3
TGTGCCAGCAGTCCGGGACTAGCGGGAGGCGCAGATACGCAGTATTTT
CASSPGLAGGADTQYF
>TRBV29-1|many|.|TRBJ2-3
TGCAGCGTTGAGGAGGGACACCGCACAGATACGCAGTATTTT
CSVEEGHRTDTQYF
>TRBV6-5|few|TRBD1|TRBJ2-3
TGTGCCAGCAGTTACCCAGGGGGCCCGGGGAAAGATACGCAGTATTTT
CASSYPGGPGKDTQYF
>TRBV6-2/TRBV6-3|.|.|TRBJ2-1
TGTGCCAGCAGGTGGGTCCCATACAATGAGCAGTTCTTC
CASRWVPYNEQFF
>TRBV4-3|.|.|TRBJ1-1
TGCGCCAGCAGCCAAGATCCCCGGGGCAGCCAAGCTTTCTTT
CASSQDPRGSQAFF
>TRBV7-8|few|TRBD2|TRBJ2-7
TGTGCCAGCAGCTTAGAGGCGGGAGGGAGGTACGAGCAGTACTTC
CASSLEAGGRYEQYF
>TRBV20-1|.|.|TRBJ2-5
TGCAGTGCTAGAGGGGTAAGGGCGGGAGAGACCCAGTACTTC
CSARGVRAGETQYF
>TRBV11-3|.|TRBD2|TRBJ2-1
TGTGCCAGCAGCTTAGGTGTAGCGGGATCGTCCTACAATGAGCAGTTCTTC
CASSLGVAGSSYNEQFF
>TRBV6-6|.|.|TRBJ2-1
TGTGCCAGCAGTTACTCCCAGGGGTATGAGCAGTTCTTC
CASSYSQGYEQFF
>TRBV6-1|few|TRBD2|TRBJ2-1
TGTGCCAGCAGTCCAACTAGCGTGGCCTACAATGAGCAGTTCTTC
CASSPTSVAYNEQFF
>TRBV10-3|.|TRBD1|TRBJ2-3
TGTGCCATCAGTGGGCGCCCCGACAGGGCCTCGGACACAGATACGCAGTATTTT
CAISGRPDRASDTDTQYF
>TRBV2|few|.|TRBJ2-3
TGTGCCAGCGGCGAGCGGACTACAAGCACAGATACGCAGTATTTT
CASGERTTSTDTQYF
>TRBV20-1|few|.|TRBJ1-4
TGCAGTGCTAGAGGTTTAGAAAAACTGTTTTTT
CSARGLEKLFF
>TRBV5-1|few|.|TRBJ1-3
TGCGCCAGCAGCTTAGCAGGGCACTCTGGAAACACCATATATTTT
CASSLAGHSGNTIYF
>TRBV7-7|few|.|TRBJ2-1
TGTGCTAGCAGCACAGGTTCCTACAATGAGCAGTTCTTC
CASSTGSYNEQFF
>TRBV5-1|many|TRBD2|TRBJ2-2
TGCGCCAGCATCCCTAGCGGGAGTGGACTCAACACCGGGGAGCTGTTTTTT
CASIPSGSGLNTGELFF
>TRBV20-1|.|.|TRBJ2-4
TGCAGTGCTAGGAGCACCTTCACTCAGTACTTC
CSARSTFTQYF
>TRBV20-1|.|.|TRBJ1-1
TGCAGTGTCGAGAACACGAAGACTGAAGCTTTCTTT
CSVENTKTEAFF
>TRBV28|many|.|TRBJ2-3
TGTGCCAGCACCCTAGGTAGTGGCACAGATACGCAGTATTTT
CASTLGSGTDTQYF
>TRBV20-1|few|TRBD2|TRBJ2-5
TGCAGTGCTAGAAGCCTAGCGGGAGTTAAACAAGAGACCCAGTACTTC
CSARSLAGVKQETQYF
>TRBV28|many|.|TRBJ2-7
TGTGCCAGCAGTTTTGGGACGTTCGAGCAGTACTTC
CASSFGTFEQYF
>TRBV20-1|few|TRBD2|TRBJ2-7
TGCAGTGCTAGAGCTCCGGGACTAGCGGGAGGACTAGGGTACGAGCAGTACTTC
CSARAPGLAGGLGYEQYF
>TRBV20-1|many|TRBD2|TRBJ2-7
TGCAGTGCTTCCGGGACTAGCGGGAGGGACGAGCAGTACTTC
CSASGTSGRDEQYF
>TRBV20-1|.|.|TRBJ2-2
TGCAGTGCTAGAGAAAGAAGGGGCGGGGAGCTGTTTTTT
CSARERRGGELFF
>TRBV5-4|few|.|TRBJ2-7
TGTGCCAGCAGCTTGAGTGGGAGTGGGATGGAGCAGTACTTC
CASSLSGSGMEQYF
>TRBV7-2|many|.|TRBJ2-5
TGTGCCAGCAGCTTAGGGGAGACGGAGACCCAGTACTTC
CASSLGETETQYF
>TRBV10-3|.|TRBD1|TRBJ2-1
TGTGCCACAACTCCCGGGACAGGGCGCAATGAGCAGTTCTTC
CATTPGTGRNEQFF
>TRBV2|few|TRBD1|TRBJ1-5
TGTGCCAGCAGCCTACAGGGGATGGATCAGCCCCAGCATTTT
CASSLQGMDQPQHF
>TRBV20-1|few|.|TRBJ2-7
TGCAGTGCTAGGGGGGTGGACGAGCAGTACTTC
CSARGVDEQYF
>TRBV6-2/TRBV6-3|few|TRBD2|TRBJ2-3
TGTGCCAGCAGCTGGGGACTAGCGGGAGAAGAGGCAGATACGCAGTATTTT
CASSWGLAGEEADTQYF
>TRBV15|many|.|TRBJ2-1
TGTGCCACCAGCAGAGATCAGTACTCCTTGGGGTTC
CATSRDQYSLGF
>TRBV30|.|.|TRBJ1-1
TGTGCCTGGAGTGTACGCACGGGATGGACTGAAGCTTTCTTT
CAWSVRTGWTEAFF
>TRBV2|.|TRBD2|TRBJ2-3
TGTGCCAGCAGAGGCGGGAGGGCCACAGATACGCAGTATTTT
CASRGGRATDTQYF
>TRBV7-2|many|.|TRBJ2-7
TGTGCCAGCAGCTCCCTCCGAGGGGGCTACGAGCAGTACTTC
CASSSLRGGYEQYF
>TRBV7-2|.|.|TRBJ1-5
TGTGCCAGCAGCTCCCGGTTGGGGGCTCAGCCCCAGCATTTT
CASSSRLGAQPQHF
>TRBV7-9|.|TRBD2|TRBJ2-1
TGTGCCAGCAGCACGGGACTAGCGGCTATAAAGGCGGATGAGCAGTTCTTC
CASSTGLAAIKADEQFF
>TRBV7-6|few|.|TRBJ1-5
TGTGCCAGCAGCTTCGGATCCCCCAGCGCCAATCAGCCCCAGCATTTT
CASSFGSPSANQPQHF
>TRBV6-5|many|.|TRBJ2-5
TGTGCCAGCAGTTACCACAGGGACGGAGAGACCCAGTACTTC
CASSYHRDGETQYF
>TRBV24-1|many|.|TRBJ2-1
TGTGCCACCAGTGATCCCCGGGACGTTTCTCTTGAGCAGTTCTTC
CATSDPRDVSLEQFF
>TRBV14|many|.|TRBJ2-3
TGTGCCAGCAGCCAAGGGAGAGCGAACTACTACACAGATACGCAGTATTTT
CASSQGRANYYTDTQYF
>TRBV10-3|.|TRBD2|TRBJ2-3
TGTGCCATCAGTGAGTCGTCACGGACTAGCGGGTACTGGAGGGACACAGATACGCAGTATTTT
CAISESSRTSGYWRDTDTQYF